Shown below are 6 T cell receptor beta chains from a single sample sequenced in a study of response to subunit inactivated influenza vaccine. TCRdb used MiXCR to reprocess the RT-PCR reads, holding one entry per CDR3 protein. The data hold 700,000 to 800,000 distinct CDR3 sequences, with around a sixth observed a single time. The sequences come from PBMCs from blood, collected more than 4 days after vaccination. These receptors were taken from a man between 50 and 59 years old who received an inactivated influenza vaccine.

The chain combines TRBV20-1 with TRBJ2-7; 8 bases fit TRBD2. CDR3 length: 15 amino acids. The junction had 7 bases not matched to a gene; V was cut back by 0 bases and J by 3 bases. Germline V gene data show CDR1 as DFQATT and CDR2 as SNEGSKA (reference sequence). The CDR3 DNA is TGCAGTGCTAGAGATTTCCCTAGCGGGTTCTACGAGCAGTACTTC. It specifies CSARDFPSGFYEQYF.

DNA for the CDR3: TGTGCCAGCAGTTTCCATCTTGACAGGGGGGATCCCTCCTACAATGAGCAGTTCTTC. It yields the protein CASSFHLDRGDPSYNEQFF. V usage is TRBV6-2 or TRBV6-3 and J usage is TRBJ2-1; 9 bases are a match to TRBD1. The CDR3 extends over 19 amino acids. Germline trimming cut 4 bases from V and 0 bases from J; bases unmatched to any gene: 13. Germline V gene sequence: CDR1 MNHEY, CDR2 SVGEGT.

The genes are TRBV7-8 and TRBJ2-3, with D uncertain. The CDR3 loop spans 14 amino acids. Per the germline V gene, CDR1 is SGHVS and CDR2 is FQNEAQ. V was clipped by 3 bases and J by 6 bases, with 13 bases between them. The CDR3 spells CASSFPGRKDTQYF. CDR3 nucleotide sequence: TGTGCCAGCAGCTTCCCGGGCCGTAAGGATACGCAGTATTTT.

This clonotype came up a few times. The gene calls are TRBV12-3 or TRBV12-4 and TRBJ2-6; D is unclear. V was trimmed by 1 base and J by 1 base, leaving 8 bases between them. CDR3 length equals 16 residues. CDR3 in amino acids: CASSLGNRSGANVLTF. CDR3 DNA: TGTGCCAGCAGTTTAGGAAATAGATCTGGGGCCAACGTCCTGACTTTC.

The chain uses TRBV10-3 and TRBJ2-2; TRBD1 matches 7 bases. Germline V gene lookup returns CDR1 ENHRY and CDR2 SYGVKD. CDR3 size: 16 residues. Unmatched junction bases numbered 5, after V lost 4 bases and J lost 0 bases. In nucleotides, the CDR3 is TGTGCCATCAGTGCCTCCGGGACAGCGAACACCGGGGAGCTGTTTTTT. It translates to CAISASGTANTGELFF.

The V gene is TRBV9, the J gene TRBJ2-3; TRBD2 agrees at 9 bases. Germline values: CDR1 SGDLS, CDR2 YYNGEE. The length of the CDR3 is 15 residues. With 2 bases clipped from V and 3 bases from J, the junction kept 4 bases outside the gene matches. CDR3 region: CASSVSGRMTDTQYF. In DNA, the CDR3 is TGTGCCAGCAGCGTGAGCGGGAGGATGACAGATACGCAGTATTTT.